This TCR beta chain was recorded in a study of T cell changes during pregnancy in multiple sclerosis. Assay used: immunoSEQ multiplex PCR; TCRdb lists only in-frame clones, some missing. The sample holds more than 25,000 clones, about 91% seen once. The origin of this receptor is a female donor in good health, enrolled as a control in a pregnancy study. The sequencing used peripheral blood, collected in the first trimester of pregnancy.

CDR3: CASSLTGVGGNTIYF. CDR3 bases: TGTGCCAGCAGCTTGACAGGGGTTGGCGGAAACACCATATATTTT. This chain connects TRBV5-5 to TRBJ1-3; 7 bases are shared with TRBD1. This CDR3 spans 15 amino acids. Trimming at V came to 1 base and at J to 4 bases, leaving 5 bases not matched to a gene. The germline CDR1 and CDR2 sequences are SGHKS and YYEKEE (reference sequence).